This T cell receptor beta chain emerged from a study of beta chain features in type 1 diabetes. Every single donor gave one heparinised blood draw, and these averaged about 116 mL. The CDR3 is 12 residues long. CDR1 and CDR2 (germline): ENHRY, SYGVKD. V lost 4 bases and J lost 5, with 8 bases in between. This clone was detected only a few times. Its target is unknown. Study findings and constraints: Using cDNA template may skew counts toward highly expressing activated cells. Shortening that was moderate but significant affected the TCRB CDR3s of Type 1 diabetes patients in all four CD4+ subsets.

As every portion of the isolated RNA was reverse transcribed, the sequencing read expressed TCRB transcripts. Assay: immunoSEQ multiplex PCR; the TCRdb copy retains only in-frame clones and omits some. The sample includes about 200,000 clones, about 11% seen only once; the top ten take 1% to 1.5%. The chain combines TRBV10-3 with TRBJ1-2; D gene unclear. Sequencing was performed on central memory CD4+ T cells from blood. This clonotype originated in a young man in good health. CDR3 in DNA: TGTGCCATCAGTGGCGGATATTATGGCTACACCTTC. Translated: CAISGGYYGYTF.